The 16 T cell receptor beta chains reported below all come from one sample, sequenced in a study of cytomegalovirus exposure and HLA in healthy donors. Researchers ran the PCR with 60 Vbeta and 13 Jbeta primers. Sequenced by immunoSEQ multiplex PCR; TCRdb stores in-frame clones only, minus some. The table records approximately 93,000 clones, nearly 80% of them present only once. Sequenced input: PBMCs. The receptors here all came from a middle-aged woman in good health and CMV-seronegative.

V and J are TRBV7-2 and TRBJ1-1; D ambiguous. Between the trimmed V and J ends, which lost 5 bases and 3 bases, there was a span of 7 bases. The CDR3 totals 12 residues. Germline values: CDR1 SGHTA, CDR2 FQGNSA. CDR3: CASSAGYTEAFF. CDR3 coding DNA: TGTGCCAGCAGCGCGGGGTACACTGAAGCTTTCTTT.

The J gene is TRBJ1-5, the V gene TRBV19; no reliable D call. The ends were cut back, 4 bases at V and 0 bases at J, with 13 bases in the middle. CDR1 and CDR2 (germline): LNHDA, SQIVND (reference sequence). CDR3 length equals 16 residues. Here the CDR3 reads CASSTGLQNSNQPQHF. DNA for the CDR3: TGTGCCAGTAGTACCGGACTGCAGAATAGCAATCAGCCCCAGCATTTT.

This chain joins TRBV27 and TRBJ1-1; D is undetermined. CDR3 length: 15 residues. CDR1 is MNHEY, CDR2 SMNVEV, per germline (reference sequence). Trimming took 0 bases from V and 4 from J, leaving 12 bases between them. The CDR3 protein is CASSLSAGMGTEAFF. The CDR3 DNA reads as TGTGCCAGCAGTTTATCGGCCGGGATGGGCACTGAAGCTTTCTTT.

The rearrangement links TRBV6-6 to TRBJ1-4; TRBD1 agrees at 7 bases. V shed 6 bases, J shed 4 bases, and the junction held 8 bases outside the gene matches. Germline CDR1 MNHNY, CDR2 SVGAGI (reference sequence). This CDR3 spans 15 amino acids. The CDR3 DNA follows: TGTGCCAGCAGGTACCCGGGACAGCTTAATGAAAAACTGTTTTTT. Translating it yields CASRYPGQLNEKLFF.

The V call is TRBV4-3, the J call TRBJ2-1; TRBD2 matches 7 bases. J gave up 8 bases and V 1 base, and 14 bases lay outside the gene matches. The CDR3 loop spans 17 amino acids. Germline V lookup: CDR1 LGHNA, CDR2 YSLEER. The CDR3 here is CASSQARGGLVVHEQFF. The CDR3 DNA is TGCGCCAGCAGCCAAGCCCGGGGAGGACTAGTTGTGCATGAGCAGTTCTTC.

The chain couples TRBV5-6 to TRBJ1-5, with 12 nucleotides matching TRBD1. This CDR3 is built from 16 residues. V dropped 4 bases and J dropped 7; count of bases not matched to a gene: 9. Germline CDR1 reads SGHDT; CDR2 reads YYEEEE. CDR3 amino acids: CASSGMGQGARQPQHF. The DNA for the CDR3 is TGTGCCAGCAGCGGGATGGGACAGGGGGCACGGCAGCCCCAGCATTTT.

The gene calls are TRBV5-1 and TRBJ1-5; a possible D gene is TRBD1 (5 bases). This CDR3 contains 15 residues. The V gene's germline CDR1 is SGHRS and CDR2 YFSETQ. V was pared by 0 bases and J by 0 bases, with 7 bases between. CDR3 in amino acids: CASSLGQGSNQPQHF. The CDR3 coding sequence is TGCGCCAGCAGCTTGGGCCAGGGTAGCAATCAGCCCCAGCATTTT.

This clone was counted once. The chain is built from TRBV5-1 and TRBJ2-7; 7 nucleotides align to TRBD2. Germline loops: CDR1 SGHRS, CDR2 YFSETQ. The CDR3 contains 14 residues. Trimming at V came to 4 bases and at J to 5 bases, leaving 9 bases not matched to a gene. CDR3 in DNA: TGCGCCAGCAGCCTCACCGGGACTACCCACGAGCAGTACTTC. It yields the protein CASSLTGTTHEQYF.

This chain's CDR3 is CASSVGQAPGTDTQYF. CDR3 in DNA: TGTGCCAGCAGCGTAGGTCAGGCCCCAGGCACAGATACGCAGTATTTT. The rearrangement links TRBV9 to TRBJ2-3; D not certain. Germline V gene lookup returns CDR1 SGDLS and CDR2 YYNGEE. The CDR3 has 16 residues. V lost 0 bases and J lost 1, with 12 bases in between.

The chain uses TRBV6-5 and TRBJ1-4, with D possibly TRBD1 on 5 matching bases. CDR3 size: 15 residues. CDR1 is MNHEY and CDR2 is SVGAGI in the germline V gene. Trimming shortened V by 8 bases and J by 8 bases, and 21 bases separated the two germline ends. In DNA form, the CDR3 reads TGTGCCAGCGCGGAGGGGTTCGCCACCCGCGAAAAACTGTTTTTT. Protein product: CASAEGFATREKLFF.

The V call is TRBV4-3, the J call TRBJ2-3; 10 bases are a match to TRBD2. Germline CDR1 and CDR2: LGHNA and YSLEER. The CDR3 is 17 amino acids. With V trimmed by 2 bases and J by 3 bases, 8 bases remained unmatched. The CDR3 reads CASSQQGPGLATDTQYF. The CDR3 bases are TGCGCCAGCAGCCAACAAGGCCCGGGACTAGCGACAGATACGCAGTATTTT.

For the CDR3, the DNA is TGTGCCAGCAGTGACCAAGGGGGCTCGGGTTCACCCCTCCACTTT. Its translation: CASSDQGGSGSPLHF. This chain connects TRBV6-4 to TRBJ1-6, with TRBD1 matching 7 bases. V shed 2 bases and J 9 bases; nucleotides not matched to a gene: 7. CDR1 is MRHNA, CDR2 SNTAGT, per germline. This CDR3 comprises 15 residues.

The chain carries TRBV7-9 and TRBJ1-4, with 7 bases identical to TRBD1. The CDR3 runs 14 residues. The V gene end was trimmed by 7 bases and the J gene end by 6 bases; junction bases not matched to a gene: 8. The germline V gene encodes CDR1 SEHNR and CDR2 FQNEAQ (reference sequence). In DNA, the CDR3 is TGTGCCAGCAATAGGCAGGGGGTTGATGAAAAACTGTTTTTT. Translating it yields CASNRQGVDEKLFF.

J is TRBJ1-2 and V is TRBV6-6; D is unresolved. Trimming left V 0 bases short and J 4 bases short, with 6 bases between. Germline V gene lookup returns CDR1 MNHNY and CDR2 SVGAGI (reference sequence). This CDR3 spans 13 amino acids. This CDR3 is CASSYSRGYGYTF. CDR3 coding DNA: TGTGCCAGCAGTTACTCGCGTGGCTATGGCTACACCTTC.

The chain combines TRBV19 with TRBJ1-6; TRBD1 might be the D (5 bases). The CDR3 sequence is 15 residues long. Germline-derived CDR1 and CDR2 are LNHDA and SQIVND (reference sequence). V was shortened by 6 bases and J by 2 bases, with 11 bases between the two germline ends. The CDR3 sequence is CASRESGTYNSPLHF. The CDR3 nucleotides are TGTGCCAGTAGAGAGTCAGGGACCTATAATTCACCCCTCCACTTT.

The chain links TRBV4-1 to TRBJ2-7, with D perhaps matching TRBD2 (6 bases). Germline V gene lookup returns CDR1 MGHRA and CDR2 YSYEKL. The CDR3 totals 15 residues. V dropped 1 base and J dropped 0 bases, with 10 bases sitting between them. As DNA, the CDR3 is TGCGCCAGCAGCCAAGTGGTGGACTACTCCTACGAGCAGTACTTC. Translation: CASSQVVDYSYEQYF.